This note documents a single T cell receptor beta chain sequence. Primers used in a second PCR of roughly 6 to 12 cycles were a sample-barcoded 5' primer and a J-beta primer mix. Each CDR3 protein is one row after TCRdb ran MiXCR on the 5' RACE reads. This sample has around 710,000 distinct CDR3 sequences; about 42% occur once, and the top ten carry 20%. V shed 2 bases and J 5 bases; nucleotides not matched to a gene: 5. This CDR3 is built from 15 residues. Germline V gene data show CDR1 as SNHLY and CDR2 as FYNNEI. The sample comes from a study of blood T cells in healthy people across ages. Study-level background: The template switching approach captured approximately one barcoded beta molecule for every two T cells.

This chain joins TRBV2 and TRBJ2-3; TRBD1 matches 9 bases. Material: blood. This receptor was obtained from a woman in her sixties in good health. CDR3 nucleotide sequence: TGTGCCAGCAGTGAACTCACAGGGGGCATAGATACGCAGTATTTT. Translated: CASSELTGGIDTQYF.